This TCR beta chain was identified in a study of blood T cell repertoires in COVID-19. Looking at the study overall: Acute and convalescent COVID-19 specimens originated in the United States, Italy and Spain.

Original data processing: Amplification of reference gene primers was used by the study to estimate nucleated cell counts. The data were produced by immunoSEQ multiplex PCR, yet TCRdb's version contains in-frame clones alone and is incomplete. V and J calls and clone size are copied from that table; D and trimming were computed from the DNA. The repertoire has 200,000 to 300,000 clones, more than 75% of them found once; the top ten carry roughly 3.1%. The CDR3 has 13 amino acids. With 3 bases removed from V and 3 bases from J, the gap between germline ends came to 7 bases. CDR1 and CDR2 (germline): SGHRS, YFSETQ.

Sequenced: PBMCs or T cells enriched from blood (not recorded which). The TCR sequence derives from a woman aged 40 to 50 with acute COVID-19. The rearrangement links TRBV5-1 to TRBJ1-5; TRBD1 might be the D (5 bases). The CDR3 DNA reads TGCGCCAGCAGCTCAGGGTACAATCAGCCCCAGCATTTT. It yields the protein CASSSGYNQPQHF.